Listed here is a single TCR beta chain. Its specific antigen is unknown. Nothing much larger sits one base from this clone, and base qualities are not available. The data derive from a study of OX40 agonist ivuxolimab in advanced cancers. For the study in its entirety: Ivuxolimab, which targeted the costimulatory receptor OX40 (CD134), was an agonistic, fully human IgG2 monoclonal antibody. Intravenous ivuxolimab was administered to patients every 2 weeks at six dose levels: 0.01, 0.1, 0.3, 1.5, 3 and 10 mg/kg. Of the 50 to 55 patients in dose escalation, about 19 had hepatocellular carcinoma, roughly 15 had melanoma, 9 had renal cell carcinoma and 9 had head and neck cancer. The dose-escalation cohort was over 70% male with a mean age of about 60 years, ranging from roughly 20 to 85. Prior anti-PD-1, anti-PD-L1 or anti-CTLA-4 therapy was permitted, and 40% to 50% of dose-escalation patients had received checkpoint inhibitors. Partial responses were achieved by three dose-escalation patients, of whom one had hepatocellular carcinoma and two had cutaneous melanoma. The purpose of peripheral TCRbeta sequencing was to test whether ivuxolimab changed TCR sequence diversity and led to clonal T-cell expansion. The paper describes the monotherapy dose-escalation part (N of about 52 patients) of the phase I trial of ivuxolimab.

The trial excluded patients who had a history of autoimmune disease or who were on systemic immunosuppression. Peripheral blood for TCR sequencing was drawn from every dose cohort at baseline, at cycle 4 day 1 and at cycle 7 day 1. Samples came from an open-label, multicenter, first-in-human phase I dose-escalation trial of ivuxolimab. Adults with locally advanced or metastatic melanoma, renal cell carcinoma, hepatocellular carcinoma or head and neck squamous cell carcinoma were enrolled in the trial. Before TCR sequencing, CD4+ T cells and CD8+ T cells from peripheral blood were sorted into separate populations. Taken from cysteine to phenylalanine, the CDR3 has 13 residues. Of the read, only the CDR3 DNA is kept; its 39 bases are in frame from base 1. Via the germline V gene, CDR1 is MNHEY and CDR2 SVGAGI. V and J lose 2 bases and 1 base, and a span of 5 bases separates them. For sequencing of the TCRbeta CDR3 region, genomic DNA was extracted from the sorted cells. The immunoSEQ Assay was used to sequence the TCRbeta CDR3 regions. As stored in TCRdb, this immuneACCESS dataset retains in-frame rearrangements with V and J assigned. A fraction of the clones does not appear; measured against another copy, unresolved V genes explain less than half of the discrepancy, and the remainder lacks a known reason. Counted in this sample were 9,500 to 15,000 clones; 60% to 80% of them appeared once. In total, the top ten clones hold over 20% of the sample.

Points the paper makes about the study in general: Partial responders in the 0.1-3.0 mg/kg groups had among the lowest normalized peripheral clonal expansion, especially among CD8+ T cells. After ivuxolimab, more expanded clones were found on average in CD8+ T cells than in CD4+ T cells. At doses from 0.1 to 3.0 mg/kg, clonal expansion was seen in both CD4+ and CD8+ blood T cells between baseline and week 6. Which antigens the clonally expanded peripheral T cells were specific for was not determined. Low levels of normalized T-cell clonal expansion were also seen in some patients who did not respond.

The chain is assembled from TRBV6-5 and TRBJ1-1; the D gene cannot be resolved reliably. This receptor was identified in an adult with an advanced solid tumor such as melanoma, head and neck, liver or kidney cancer. The sequences come from CD4+ or CD8+ T cells sorted from blood, collected in a trial of the OX40 agonist ivuxolimab. The DNA sequence reads TGTGCCAGCAGTTACGCCACGAACACTGAAGCTTTCTTT. This codes for CASSYATNTEAFF.